This TCR beta chain derives from a study of CD8 T cells in ankylosing spondylitis. Findings of the study overall: The study identified a TCR beta motif of roughly eight highly homologous variants that appeared characteristic of ankylosing spondylitis blood.

TCRdb analysed the 5' RACE reads with MiXCR anew, one entry per CDR3 protein. This sample carries 30,000 to 45,000 distinct CDR3 sequences, around 10% of them seen once, and the ten largest clones take roughly a fifth. The V end was cut by 0 bases, the J end by 4 bases, with 11 bases between. This CDR3 region has 15 residues. CDR1 is SGDLS, CDR2 YYNGEE, per germline. This clonotype appeared many times. Its antigen is unidentified. The material sequenced was synovial fluid, either unsorted or a sorted T cell fraction (not recorded which). The sequence was collected from a male donor with ankylosing spondylitis. The chain is built from TRBV9 and TRBJ2-1; the D gene is possibly TRBD2 (6 bases). CDR3 sequence (DNA): TGTGCCAGCAGCGTAGTTGTTAGCGGATACAATGAGCAGTTCTTC. Protein: CASSVVVSGYNEQFF.